These 22 T cell receptor beta chains share one sample of origin, sequenced in a study of prognosis after radiotherapy for stage I lung cancer. Using two-round multiplex PCR, the authors amplified TCR beta CDR3 from genomic DNA. Primers specific to each TRBV and TRBJ gene drove first-round PCR. TCRdb fed the multiplex PCR reads into MiXCR, producing one record per CDR3 protein. The sample carries tens of thousands of distinct CDR3 sequences, around 41% recorded once. The sequenced sample was PBMCs, obtained before or after stereotactic body radiation therapy (not recorded which). The receptors derive from a donor aged 50 or older with non-small cell lung cancer.

This clonotype was detected ten times or more. This chain joins TRBV19 and TRBJ2-6, with D perhaps matching TRBD1 (6 bases). The CDR3 covers 15 residues. From germline, CDR1 is LNHDA and CDR2 SQIVND (reference sequence). Trimming left V 6 bases short and J 2 bases short, with 11 bases between. CDR3 nucleotides: TGTGCCAGTAGGCCGGGGACAACTGGGGCCAACGTCCTGACTTTC. Its protein product is CASRPGTTGANVLTF.

Remarks on this clonotype: One junction end disagrees with the germline gene, perhaps due to a read error. The V gene is TRBV6-2 or TRBV6-3, the J gene TRBJ1-1; tentatively, D is TRBD1 (5 bases). Germline V gene sequence: CDR1 MNHEY, CDR2 SVGEGT. The CDR3 runs 14 residues. For the CDR3, the DNA is TGTGCCAGCAGTTACGGCGGGGGAGGTACTGGAGCTTTCTTT. As protein: CASSYGGGGTGAFF.

This clonotype was counted ten times or more. The chain couples TRBV6-1 to TRBJ2-5; no clear D. This CDR3 comprises 13 residues. From germline, CDR1 is MNHNS and CDR2 SASEGT. Trimming shortened V by 5 bases and J by 0 bases, and 7 bases separated the two germline ends. The DNA for the CDR3 is TGTGCCAGCAGTCGGCAGAACCAAGAGACCCAGTACTTC. Encoded protein: CASSRQNQETQYF.

This clonotype was seen only a few times. A much larger clone lies a single base off, so this may be a read error. CDR3 loop: CASTPARGGCPGTQYF. In DNA, the CDR3 is TGTGCCAGCACACCTGCGAGGGGGGGGTGCCCGGGGACCCAGTACTTC. This chain connects TRBV12-3 or TRBV12-4 to TRBJ2-5, with TRBD2 as a possible D gene (7 bases). The V and J ends lost 7 bases and 7 bases respectively, with 25 bases between them. The CDR3 extends over 16 amino acids.

In this sample, this clonotype turned up many times. The chain carries TRBV6-1 and TRBJ2-1; possibly TRBD2 for D (6 bases). The V gene lost 8 bases and the J gene lost 4 bases, with 18 bases spanning the gap. CDR1 and CDR2 from the germline V gene are MNHNS and SASEGT. CDR3 length: 15 residues. The CDR3 DNA sequence: TGTGCCAGCGGTAGCGGTCCGAGCCTTTACAATGAGCAGTTCTTC. It translates to CASGSGPSLYNEQFF.

This clonotype has ten or more counts. The chain is built from TRBV12-3 or TRBV12-4 and TRBJ2-7, with 7 nucleotides matching TRBD2. The V and J ends lost 1 base and 5 bases, in that order; junction bases with no gene match: 2. The CDR3 is 13 amino acids. CDR3 in DNA: TGTGCCAGCAGTTTAGGGGGGAGGGACGAGCAGTACTTC. It translates to CASSLGGRDEQYF.

The genes are TRBV7-2 and TRBJ2-7, with TRBD2 as a possible D gene (5 bases). V was pared by 3 bases and J by 6 bases, with 9 bases between. Germline-derived CDR1 and CDR2 are SGHTA and FQGNSA. This CDR3 contains 12 residues. CDR3 nucleotides: TGTGCCAGCAGCTTCGGGGTCGGCGAGCAGTACTTC. The encoded protein is CASSFGVGEQYF.

Only one count was recorded for this clonotype. V and J are TRBV6-2 or TRBV6-3 and TRBJ2-6, with TRBD1 matching 9 bases. The V and J ends lost 3 bases and 8 bases, in that order; junction bases with no gene match: 14. CDR1 is MNHEY and CDR2 is SVGEGT in the germline V gene. This CDR3 is 18 amino acids long. The CDR3 is CASSYQGQGTSATNVLTF. In DNA, the CDR3 is TGTGCCAGCAGTTATCAGGGACAGGGAACCTCTGCGACCAACGTCCTGACTTTC.

This clonotype appeared many times. CDR3: CASSLDGTALGNEQFF. The CDR3 nucleotides are TGTGCCAGCAGCTTAGATGGCACAGCTCTGGGCAATGAGCAGTTCTTC. V and J are TRBV7-9 and TRBJ2-1, with D hard to call. Germline V gene sequence: CDR1 SEHNR, CDR2 FQNEAQ (reference sequence). The CDR3 sequence is 16 residues long. The germline V and J ends were trimmed by 1 base and 6 bases, with 16 bases remaining between them.

This clonotype was found many times. The chain has TRBV5-1 and TRBJ2-1; the match to TRBD1 covers 7 bases. CDR3 size: 15 residues. Germline CDR1 SGHRS, CDR2 YFSETQ. With V trimmed by 4 bases and J by 9 bases, 13 bases remained unmatched. This CDR3 is CASSELTGPESEQFF. The CDR3 DNA reads as TGCGCCAGCAGCGAGTTGACAGGGCCGGAGAGTGAGCAGTTCTTC.

A single count supports this clonotype. At one end the junction does not follow the germline gene, possibly because of a read error. The rearrangement joins TRBV6-5 to TRBJ2-7, with D hard to call. The V gene's germline CDR1 is MNHEY and CDR2 SVGAGI. The CDR3 runs 14 residues. CDR3 DNA: TGTCCCAGCAGTTCCACCAGTAGCTCCTACGAGCAGTACTTC. Residues: CPSSSTSSSYEQYF.

With respect to this clonotype: Relative to the germline gene, one junction end is altered; a read error may explain this. The J gene is TRBJ2-7, the V gene TRBV28, with 10 bases fitting TRBD2. Germline loops: CDR1 MDHEN, CDR2 SYDVKM. The CDR3 has 15 residues. CDR3 amino acids: CGSSFIAGGLYEQYF. The CDR3 DNA is TGTGGCAGCAGCTTTATAGCGGGGGGCCTCTACGAGCAGTACTTC. Combining the CDR3 with reference TRBV28 and TRBJ2-7 gives the whole variable domain DVKVTQSSRYLVKRTGEKVFLECVQDMDHENMFWYRQDPGLGLRLIYFSYDVKMKEKGDIPEGYSVSREKKERFSLILESASTNQTSMYLCGSSFIAGGLYEQYFGPGTRLTVT.

This clonotype was found many times. This sequence joins TRBV9 and TRBJ2-3; D gene ambiguous. Germline V lookup: CDR1 SGDLS, CDR2 YYNGEE. CDR3 length: 15 amino acids. Trimming took 0 bases from V and 4 from J, leaving 12 bases between them. The CDR3 DNA sequence: TGTGCCAGCAGCGTAGGGCTTTGGGGTTCAGATACGCAGTATTTT. Residues: CASSVGLWGSDTQYF.

This clonotype occurred many times. The chain recombines TRBV6-1 with TRBJ2-5; no clear D gene. The V gene lost 2 bases and the J gene lost 5 bases, with 9 bases spanning the gap. Germline V gives CDR1 MNHNS, CDR2 SASEGT. This CDR3 is 13 amino acids long. The CDR3 DNA reads TGTGCCAGCAGTGAACGGCCCGCGGAGACCCAGTACTTC. Translated, it gives CASSERPAETQYF.

The rearrangement links TRBV28 to TRBJ2-1; D gene uncertain. V was cut by 1 base and J by 0 bases, with 7 bases left in between. CDR1 and CDR2 from the germline V gene are MDHEN and SYDVKM. The CDR3 runs to 15 residues. CDR3 loop: CASSLSSSSYNEQFF. The CDR3 region has the DNA TGTGCCAGCAGTTTATCAAGTAGCTCCTACAATGAGCAGTTCTTC.

This clonotype showed up many times. The CDR3 region has the DNA TGTGCCTGGAGTGACCGGAACACCGGGGAGCTGTTTTTT. It translates to CAWSDRNTGELFF. The chain employs TRBV30 and TRBJ2-2; D unclear. The CDR3 spans 13 residues. V was shortened by 1 base and J by 1 base, with 4 bases between the two germline ends. Looked up from germline, CDR1 is GTSNPN and CDR2 is SVGIG (reference sequence).

The chain is built from TRBV12-3 or TRBV12-4 and TRBJ1-1; D is undetermined. The CDR3 totals 12 residues. V lost 3 bases and J lost 11, with 13 bases in between. In DNA form, the CDR3 reads TGTGCCAGCAGTTTTCTATGGACCATGGCTTTCTTT. It codes for CASSFLWTMAFF.

In its sample, this clonotype was seen many times. The chain employs TRBV9 and TRBJ2-5; D unresolved. The CDR3 totals 16 residues. Trimming removed 5 bases at V and 0 bases at J, with 17 bases between. Germline V lookup: CDR1 SGDLS, CDR2 YYNGEE. CDR3 nucleotides: TGTGCCAGCAGATGGGCGGTGACACCGTACCAAGAGACCCAGTACTTC. The encoded protein is CASRWAVTPYQETQYF.

This clonotype was picked up one time. The chain joins TRBV13 to TRBJ2-3; D may be TRBD1 (6 bases). The CDR3 has 12 residues. Trimming removed 2 bases from V and 6 bases from J, with 6 bases in between. Per germline, CDR1 PRHDT and CDR2 FYEKMQ (reference sequence). This CDR3 reads CASSLRGDTQYF. CDR3 nucleotide sequence: TGTGCCAGCAGCTTAAGGGGGGATACGCAGTATTTT. Based on the CDR3 plus reference TRBV13 and TRBJ2-3, the full variable domain is AAGVIQSPRHLIKEKRETATLKCYPIPRHDTVYWYQQGPGQDPQFLISFYEKMQSDKGSIPDRFSAQQFSDYHSELNMSSLELGDSALYFCASSLRGDTQYFGPGTRLTVL.

Worth noting for this clonotype: One end of the junction does not line up with germline, which may come from a read error. V and J are TRBV15 and TRBJ2-2; perhaps TRBD2 as D (5 bases). CDR3 length: 14 amino acids. Germline assignment: CDR1 LNHNV and CDR2 YYDKDF (reference sequence). The CDR3 loop is CATKAGVNTVELFF. CDR3 sequence (DNA): TGTGCCACCAAGGCCGGGGTGAACACCGTGGAGCTGTTTTTT.

In this sample, this clonotype turned up a few times. The chain employs TRBV12-3 or TRBV12-4 and TRBJ2-7; 7 bases align to TRBD2. Trimming at V came to 3 bases and at J to 4 bases, leaving 9 bases not matched to a gene. This CDR3 region has 15 residues. This chain's CDR3 is CASSFRPSGDYEQYF. For the CDR3, the DNA is TGTGCCAGCAGTTTCCGCCCTAGCGGAGATTACGAGCAGTACTTC.

The gene calls are TRBV7-9 and TRBJ2-2, with D hard to call. The CDR3 has 14 residues. Trimming took 1 base from V and 4 from J, leaving 7 bases between them. Germline CDR1 and CDR2: SEHNR and FQNEAQ (reference sequence). CDR3 sequence: CASSLETLTGELFF. The CDR3 DNA reads as TGTGCCAGCAGCTTAGAAACCCTCACCGGGGAGCTGTTTTTT.